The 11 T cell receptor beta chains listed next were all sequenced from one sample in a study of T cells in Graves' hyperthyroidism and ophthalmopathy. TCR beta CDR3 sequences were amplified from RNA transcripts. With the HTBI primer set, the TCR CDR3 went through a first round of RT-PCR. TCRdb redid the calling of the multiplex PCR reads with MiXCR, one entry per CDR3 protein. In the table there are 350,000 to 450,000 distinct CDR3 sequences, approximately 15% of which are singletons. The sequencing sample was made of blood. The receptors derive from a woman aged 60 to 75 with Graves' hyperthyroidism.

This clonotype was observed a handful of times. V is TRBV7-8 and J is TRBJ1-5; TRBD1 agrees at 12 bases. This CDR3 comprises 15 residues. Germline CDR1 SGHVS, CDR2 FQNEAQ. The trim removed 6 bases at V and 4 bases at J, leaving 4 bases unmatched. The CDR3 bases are TGTGCCAGCAGTCGGGACAGGGGGCGTAATCAGCCCCAGCATTTT. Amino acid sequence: CASSRDRGRNQPQHF.

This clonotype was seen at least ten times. This CDR3 is CASSLVTSPETQYF. For the CDR3, the DNA is TGTGCCAGCAGCTTAGTAACTAGTCCAGAGACCCAGTACTTC. The genes are TRBV7-9 and TRBJ2-5, with TRBD2 as a possible D gene (5 bases). Germline V gene data show CDR1 as SEHNR and CDR2 as FQNEAQ (reference sequence). Trimming pared 1 base from V and 4 bases from J, leaving 10 bases between. This CDR3 is 14 amino acids long.

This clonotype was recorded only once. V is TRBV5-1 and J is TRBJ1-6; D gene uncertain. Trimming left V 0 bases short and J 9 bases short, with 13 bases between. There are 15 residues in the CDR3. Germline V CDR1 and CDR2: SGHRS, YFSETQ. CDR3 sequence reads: CASSLGRGSGSPLHF. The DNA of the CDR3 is TGCGCCAGCAGCTTGGGTCGGGGTTCGGGTTCACCCCTCCACTTT.

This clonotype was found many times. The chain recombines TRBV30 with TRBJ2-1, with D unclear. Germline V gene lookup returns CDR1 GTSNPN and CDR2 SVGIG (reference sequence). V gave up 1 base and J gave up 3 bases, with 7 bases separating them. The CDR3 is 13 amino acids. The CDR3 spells CAWSGTIYNEQFF. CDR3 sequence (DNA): TGTGCCTGGAGTGGGACCATCTACAATGAGCAGTTCTTC.

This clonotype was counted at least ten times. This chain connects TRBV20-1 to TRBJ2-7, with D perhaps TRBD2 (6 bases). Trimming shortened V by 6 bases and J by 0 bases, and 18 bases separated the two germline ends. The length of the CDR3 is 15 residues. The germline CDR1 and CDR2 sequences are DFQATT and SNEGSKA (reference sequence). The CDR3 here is CSAKGWRADSYEQYF. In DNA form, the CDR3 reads TGCAGTGCCAAAGGGTGGAGGGCTGACTCCTACGAGCAGTACTTC.

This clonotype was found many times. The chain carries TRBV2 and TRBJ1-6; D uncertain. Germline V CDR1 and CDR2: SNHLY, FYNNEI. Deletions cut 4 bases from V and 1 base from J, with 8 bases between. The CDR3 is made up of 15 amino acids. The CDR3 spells CASSVESSYNSPLHF. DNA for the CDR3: TGTGCCAGCAGTGTCGAGTCGTCCTATAATTCACCCCTCCACTTT. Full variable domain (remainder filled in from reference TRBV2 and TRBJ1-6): EPEVTQTPSHQVTQMGQEVILRCVPISNHLYFYWYRQILGQKVEFLVSFYNNEISEKSEIFDDQFSVERPDGSNFTLKIRSTKLEDSAMYFCASSVESSYNSPLHFGNGTRLTVT.

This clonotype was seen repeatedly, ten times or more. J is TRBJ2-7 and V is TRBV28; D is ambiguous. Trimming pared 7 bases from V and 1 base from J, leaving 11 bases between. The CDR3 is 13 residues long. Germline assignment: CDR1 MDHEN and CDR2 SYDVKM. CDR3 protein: CASKKGSSYEQYF. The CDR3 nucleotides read TGTGCCAGCAAAAAGGGTTCGTCCTACGAGCAGTACTTC.

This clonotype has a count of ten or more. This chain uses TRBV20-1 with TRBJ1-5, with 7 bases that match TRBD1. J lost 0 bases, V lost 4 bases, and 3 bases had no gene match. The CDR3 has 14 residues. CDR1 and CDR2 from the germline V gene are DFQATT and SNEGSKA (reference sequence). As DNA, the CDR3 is TGCAGTGCTAAGGACAGGAATAGCAATCAGCCCCAGCATTTT. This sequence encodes CSAKDRNSNQPQHF.

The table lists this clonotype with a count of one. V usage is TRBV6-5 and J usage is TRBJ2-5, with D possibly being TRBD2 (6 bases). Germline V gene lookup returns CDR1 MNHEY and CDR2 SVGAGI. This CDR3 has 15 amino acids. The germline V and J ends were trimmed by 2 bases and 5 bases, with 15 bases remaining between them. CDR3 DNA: TGTGCCAGCAGTTACGGTGGGACTCAATGGGAGACCCAGTACTTC. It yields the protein CASSYGGTQWETQYF.

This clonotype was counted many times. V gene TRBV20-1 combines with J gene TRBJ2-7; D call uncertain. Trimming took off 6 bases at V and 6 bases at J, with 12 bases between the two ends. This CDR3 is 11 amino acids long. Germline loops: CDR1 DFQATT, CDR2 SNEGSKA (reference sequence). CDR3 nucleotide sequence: TGCAGTGCCGCCCTCCGGCGCGAGCAGTACTTC. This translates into CSAALRREQYF.

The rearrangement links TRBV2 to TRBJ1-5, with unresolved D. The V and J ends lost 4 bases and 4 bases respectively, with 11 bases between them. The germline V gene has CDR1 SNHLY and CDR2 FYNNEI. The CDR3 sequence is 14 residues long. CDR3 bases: TGTGCCAGCAGTGTAAGTTCCATTAATCAGCCCCAGCATTTT. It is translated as CASSVSSINQPQHF. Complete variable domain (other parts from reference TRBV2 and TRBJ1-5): EPEVTQTPSHQVTQMGQEVILRCVPISNHLYFYWYRQILGQKVEFLVSFYNNEISEKSEIFDDQFSVERPDGSNFTLKIRSTKLEDSAMYFCASSVSSINQPQHFGDGTRLSIL.